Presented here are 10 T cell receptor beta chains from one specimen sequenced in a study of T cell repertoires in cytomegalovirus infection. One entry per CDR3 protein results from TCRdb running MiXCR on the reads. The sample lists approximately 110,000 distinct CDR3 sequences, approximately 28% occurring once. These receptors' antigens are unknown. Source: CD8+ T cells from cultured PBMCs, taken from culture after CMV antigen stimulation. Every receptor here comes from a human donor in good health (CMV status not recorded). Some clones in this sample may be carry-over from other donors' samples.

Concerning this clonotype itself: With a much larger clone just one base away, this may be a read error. The CDR3 spells CASSTAGGETQHF. In nucleotides, the CDR3 is TGTGCCAGTAGTACCGCCGGGGGCGAGACCCAGCACTTC. This chain connects TRBV19 to TRBJ2-5; D possibly matches TRBD1 or TRBD2 (6 bases each). CDR1 is LNHDA and CDR2 is SQIVND in the germline V gene (reference sequence). This CDR3 is 13 amino acids long.

This chain's CDR3 is CATSEGRANNYGYTF. The CDR3 DNA reads as TGCGCCACCTCCGAGGGACGGGCGAATAACTATGGCTACACCTTC. The chain combines TRBV5-1 with TRBJ1-2; possibly TRBD1 for D (5 bases). V dropped 9 bases and J dropped 1 base, with 19 bases sitting between them. CDR1 and CDR2 from the germline V gene are SGHRS and YFSETQ. This CDR3 has 15 amino acids.

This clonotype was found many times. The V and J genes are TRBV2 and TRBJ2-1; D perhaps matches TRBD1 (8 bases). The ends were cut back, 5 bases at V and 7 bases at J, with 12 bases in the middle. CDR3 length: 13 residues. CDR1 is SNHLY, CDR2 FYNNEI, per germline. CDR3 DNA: TGTGCCAGCAGTTTACAGGGGGGGAATGAGCAGTTCTTC. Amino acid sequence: CASSLQGGNEQFF.

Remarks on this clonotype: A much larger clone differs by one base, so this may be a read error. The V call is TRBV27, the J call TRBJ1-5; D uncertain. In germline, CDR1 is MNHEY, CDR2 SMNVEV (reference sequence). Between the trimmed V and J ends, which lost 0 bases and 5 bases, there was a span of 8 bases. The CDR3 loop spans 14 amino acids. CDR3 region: CASSLSGSYQPQHF. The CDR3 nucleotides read TGTGCCAGCAGTTTATCAGGGAGCTATCAGCCCCAGCATTTT.

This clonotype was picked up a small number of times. In DNA form, the CDR3 reads TGTGCCAGCTCGGCGGGGGGGTACAATGAGCAGTTCTTC. Protein product: CASSAGGYNEQFF. V is TRBV7-9 and J is TRBJ2-1; 9 bases align to TRBD2. Germline assignment: CDR1 SEHNR and CDR2 FQNEAQ (reference sequence). The V segment lost 8 bases and the J segment 4 bases; nucleotides outside the gene matches: 3. The CDR3 spans 13 residues.

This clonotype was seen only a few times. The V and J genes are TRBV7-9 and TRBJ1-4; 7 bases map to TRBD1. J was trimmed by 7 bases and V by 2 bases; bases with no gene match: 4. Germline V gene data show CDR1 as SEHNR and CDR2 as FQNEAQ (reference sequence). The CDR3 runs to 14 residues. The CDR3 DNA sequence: TGTGCCAGCAGCTTACTAGGGGGCTCTGAAAAACTGTTTTTT. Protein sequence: CASSLLGGSEKLFF.

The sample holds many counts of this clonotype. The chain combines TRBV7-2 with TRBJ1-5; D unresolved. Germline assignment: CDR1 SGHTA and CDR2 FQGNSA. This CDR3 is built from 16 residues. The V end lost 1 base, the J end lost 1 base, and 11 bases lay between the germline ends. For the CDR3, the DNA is TGTGCCAGCAGCTTAGGCGGGTTGGGAAGCAATCAGCCCCAGCATTTT. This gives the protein CASSLGGLGSNQPQHF.

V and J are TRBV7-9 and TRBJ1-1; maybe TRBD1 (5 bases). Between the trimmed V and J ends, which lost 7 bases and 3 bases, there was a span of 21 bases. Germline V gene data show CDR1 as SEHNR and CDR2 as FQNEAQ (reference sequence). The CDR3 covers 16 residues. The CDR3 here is CASTQKSGQGDTEAFF. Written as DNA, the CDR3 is TGTGCCAGCACCCAAAAATCGGGGCAGGGCGACACTGAAGCTTTCTTT.

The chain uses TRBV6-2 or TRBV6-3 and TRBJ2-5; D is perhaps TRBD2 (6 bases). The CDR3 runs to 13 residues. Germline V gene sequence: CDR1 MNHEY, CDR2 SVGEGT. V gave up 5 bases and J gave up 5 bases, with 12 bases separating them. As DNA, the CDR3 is TGTGCCAGCAGTATCCCAGGGAGGGAGACCCAGTACTTC. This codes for CASSIPGRETQYF.

The CDR3: CASSPFGTGPYEQYF. The CDR3 bases are TGTGCCAGTAGCCCCTTCGGGACAGGACCCTACGAGCAGTACTTC. The chain uses TRBV19 and TRBJ2-7; the match to TRBD1 covers 8 bases. This CDR3 is 15 amino acids long. In germline, CDR1 is LNHDA, CDR2 SQIVND (reference sequence). Trimming took 6 bases from V and 2 from J; bases not matched to a gene: 9. Drawing the rest from reference TRBV19 and TRBJ2-7, the complete variable domain is DGGITQSPKYLFRKEGQNVTLSCEQNLNHDAMYWYRQDPGQGLRLIYYSQIVNDFQKGDIAEGYSVSREKKESFPLTVTSAQKNPTAFYLCASSPFGTGPYEQYFGPGTRLTVT.